Reported below is one T cell receptor beta chain. Its antigen is not identified. Assay execution took place at the deep level. The method was immunoSEQ multiplex PCR; TCRdb's version includes in-frame clones alone and lacks a portion of them. The table shows roughly 770,000 clones, with 95% to 97% occurring only once. Germline V gene lookup returns CDR1 SGDLS and CDR2 YYNGEE. The germline V and J ends were trimmed by 1 base and 4 bases, with 6 bases remaining between them. The CDR3 spans 13 residues. The sample is drawn from a study of shared clonotypes between healthy human individuals. The study's findings and limits: Donor scarcity curtailed the genetic and exposure-history diversity represented herein. Naive subsets generally had larger estimated richness than memory subsets.

CD45RO-negative cells were positively selected for CCR7, leaving out terminally differentiated effector memory CD45RA+ cells. This TCR came from a man aged 25 to 45 in good health. This chain joins TRBV9 and TRBJ1-5; a weak D match, TRBD1 (5 bases). The sample taken for sequencing was naive CD8+ T cells sorted from blood. For the CDR3, the DNA is TGTGCCAGCAGCGTATGGGGGAATCAGCCCCAGCATTTT. Encoded protein: CASSVWGNQPQHF.